These 27 T cell receptor beta chains came from one sample sequenced in a study of shared clonotypes between healthy human individuals (dated by TCRdb to the early 2020s). Libraries were made using the immunoSEQ multiplex PCR assay. TCRdb mirrors the immuneACCESS table, restricted to in-frame sequences. Some clones are absent from its copies; in checked studies, under half trace to an unresolved V gene, and the reason for the others is unknown. Present in this sample are 1,100,000 or so clones, around 78% of which were seen just once. The top ten hold 0.5% to 0.6% of the sample. Sequencing was done on a sample of memory CD4+ T cells from PBMCs. The cell subset or site label on this specimen signifies: CD45RA-negative fraction. These receptors all stem from a man between 18 and 29 years old in good health. Some clones in this sample may be carry-over from other donors' samples.

The rearrangement links TRBV11-2 to TRBJ2-3; D tentatively reads TRBD1 or TRBD2 (6 bases each). Trimming removed 1 base at V and 5 bases at J, with 10 bases between. Germline V gene lookup returns CDR1 SGHAT and CDR2 FQNNGV. The CDR3 is 14 residues long. The CDR3 bases are TGTGCCAGCAGCTTAGGGGGGGCCGGAGATACGCAGTATTTT. This codes for CASSLGGAGDTQYF.

This clone was counted a single time. The rearrangement uses TRBV11-2 and TRBJ2-7; the D gene is possibly TRBD1 (6 bases). Per germline, CDR1 SGHAT and CDR2 FQNNGV. V dropped 0 bases and J dropped 4 bases, with 13 bases sitting between them. The CDR3 covers 15 residues. The CDR3 nucleotides are TGTGCCAGCAGCTTAGAAAGGACAGACTTATACGAGCAGTACTTC. Protein sequence: CASSLERTDLYEQYF.

In nucleotides, the CDR3 is TGTGCCAGCAGTCAAACGCCGGCACAGGGTGGGCATGAGCAGTTCTTC. This sequence encodes CASSQTPAQGGHEQFF. The chain uses TRBV27 and TRBJ2-1; D may be TRBD1 (6 bases). Germline lookup yields CDR1 MNHEY and CDR2 SMNVEV (reference sequence). The CDR3 has 16 residues. V gave up 5 bases and J gave up 8 bases, with 22 bases separating them.

This chain connects TRBV28 to TRBJ2-7, with 7 bases lining up with TRBD2. Germline loops: CDR1 MDHEN, CDR2 SYDVKM. Trimming removed 6 bases from V and 1 base from J; junction bases left unmatched: 9. This CDR3 comprises 15 residues. CDR3 coding DNA: TGTGCCAGCAGCCTAAGCGGGACCCAGTCCTACGAGCAGTACTTC. Protein: CASSLSGTQSYEQYF.

In this sample, this clone turned up once. The chain has TRBV5-8 and TRBJ2-7; D ambiguous. V shed 1 base and J shed 4 bases, with 6 bases lying between them. The CDR3 extends over 12 amino acids. Germline loops: CDR1 SGHTS, CDR2 YDEGEE. CDR3 residues: CASSLRNYEQYF. CDR3 sequence (DNA): TGTGCCAGCAGCTTGCGTAATTACGAGCAGTACTTC.

This chain's CDR3 is CARMADFSPKVGNTIYF. In DNA, the CDR3 is TGTGCCAGGATGGCGGACTTTTCGCCGAAGGTTGGAAACACCATATATTTT. This sequence joins TRBV6-4 and TRBJ1-3; the D is unclear. Germline CDR1 reads MRHNA; CDR2 reads SNTAGT. CDR3 length: 17 amino acids. The ends were cut back, 9 bases at V and 3 bases at J, with 24 bases in the middle.

The chain employs TRBV18 and TRBJ1-1; tentatively, D is TRBD1 (5 bases). CDR1 is KGHSH, CDR2 LQKENI, per germline. CDR3 size: 17 residues. Trimming took off 3 bases at V and 1 base at J, with 18 bases between the two ends. This chain's CDR3 is CASSPLVGGVGNTEAFF. In nucleotides, the CDR3 is TGTGCCAGCTCACCTCTGGTGGGGGGGGTAGGGAACACTGAAGCTTTCTTT.

This sequence joins TRBV5-1 and TRBJ2-1; 8 nucleotides match TRBD1. The V gene end was trimmed by 7 bases and the J gene end by 7 bases; junction bases not matched to a gene: 10. The CDR3 is 14 residues long. CDR1 and CDR2 from the germline V gene are SGHRS and YFSETQ. The DNA for the CDR3 is TGCGCCAGCGGTAGGGCAGGGGGCTTTAATGAGCAGTTCTTC. Protein product: CASGRAGGFNEQFF. Combining the CDR3 with reference TRBV5-1 and TRBJ2-1 gives the whole variable domain KAGVTQTPRYLIKTRGQQVTLSCSPISGHRSVSWYQQTPGQGLQFLFEYFSETQRNKGNFPGRFSGRQFSNSRSEMNVSTLELGDSALYLCASGRAGGFNEQFFGPGTRLTVL.

The V gene is TRBV7-3, the J gene TRBJ2-2; 9 bases are a match to TRBD1. The CDR3 contains 16 residues. The germline V gene encodes CDR1 SGHTA and CDR2 FQGTGA. With V trimmed by 2 bases and J by 6 bases, 7 bases remained unmatched. In DNA form, the CDR3 reads TGTGCCAGCAGCTTAGCGGGACAGGGCTCTGCCGGGGAGCTGTTTTTT. Translating gives CASSLAGQGSAGELFF.

The CDR3 sequence is CASSTGRRNTIYF. The CDR3, as DNA: TGTGCCAGCAGCACAGGACGGAGAAACACCATATATTTT. The V and J genes are TRBV11-2 and TRBJ1-3; perhaps TRBD1 as D (5 bases). The CDR3 is made up of 13 amino acids. The germline V gene encodes CDR1 SGHAT and CDR2 FQNNGV. Deletions cut 5 bases from V and 5 bases from J, with 10 bases between.

V gene TRBV25-1 combines with J gene TRBJ2-7; D gene ambiguous. Germline V gene lookup returns CDR1 MGHDK and CDR2 SYGVNS. The CDR3 is 15 residues long. Trimming took 4 bases from V and 0 from J, leaving 13 bases between them. CDR3 sequence: CASSAAQTPSYEQYF. In nucleotides, the CDR3 is TGTGCCAGCAGTGCCGCGCAGACACCCTCCTACGAGCAGTACTTC.

This clone was detected only once. The chain combines TRBV5-1 with TRBJ1-3, with D possibly matching TRBD1 (5 bases). Germline loops: CDR1 SGHRS, CDR2 YFSETQ. Trimming took 0 bases from V and 4 from J, leaving 14 bases between them. This CDR3 comprises 16 residues. Written as DNA, the CDR3 is TGCGCCAGCAGCTTGGAAGGGACCGAGTTAGGAAACACCATATATTTT. It translates to CASSLEGTELGNTIYF.

This clone was seen just once. The chain joins TRBV6-1 to TRBJ2-3; D is unclear. This CDR3 contains 13 residues. Looked up from germline, CDR1 is MNHNS and CDR2 is SASEGT. V was clipped by 3 bases and J by 6 bases, with 10 bases between them. In DNA, the CDR3 is TGTGCCAGCAGTGACACGGCATCCGATACGCAGTATTTT. Translated, it gives CASSDTASDTQYF.

In its sample, this clone was seen once. This chain uses TRBV7-3 with TRBJ2-2; D is possibly TRBD2 (6 bases). Germline V CDR1 and CDR2: SGHTA, FQGTGA. The CDR3 totals 14 residues. V gave up 5 bases and J gave up 12 bases, with 19 bases separating them. In DNA form, the CDR3 reads TGTGCCAGCAGCCCCGCCGGAGGGGTGCGGCAGCTGTTTTTT. This gives the protein CASSPAGGVRQLFF.

The rearrangement uses TRBV2 and TRBJ2-5; 12 bases fit TRBD2. Trimming took 7 bases from V and 3 from J; bases not matched to a gene: 9. CDR1 SNHLY and CDR2 FYNNEI come from the germline V gene. The CDR3 runs to 16 residues. The CDR3: CASTPARLAGEETQYF. DNA of the CDR3: TGTGCCAGCACCCCCGCCCGACTAGCGGGAGAAGAGACCCAGTACTTC.

The genes are TRBV7-2 and TRBJ1-2; no clear D gene. V was cut by 3 bases and J by 2 bases, with 7 bases left in between. CDR1 SGHTA and CDR2 FQGNSA come from the germline V gene. The CDR3 length is 13 residues. The DNA of the CDR3 is TGTGCCAGCAGCTTGGGCCTAAACTATGGCTACACCTTC. Amino acid sequence: CASSLGLNYGYTF. Drawing the rest from reference TRBV7-2 and TRBJ1-2, the complete variable domain is GAGVSQSPSNKVTEKGKDVELRCDPISGHTALYWYRQSLGQGLEFLIYFQGNSAPDKSGLPSDRFSAERTGGSVSTLTIQRTQQEDSAVYLCASSLGLNYGYTFGSGTRLTVV.

The chain combines TRBV30 with TRBJ2-3; 8 bases match TRBD1. Germline V gene data show CDR1 as GTSNPN and CDR2 as SVGIG (reference sequence). The CDR3 covers 14 residues. V was clipped by 3 bases and J by 1 base; unmatched bases: 3. CDR3 amino acids: CAWSLGQGTDTQYF. CDR3 sequence (DNA): TGTGCCTGGAGCCTGGGACAGGGCACAGATACGCAGTATTTT.

J is TRBJ1-2 and V is TRBV29-1; the D gene is possibly TRBD1 (6 bases). The CDR3 runs 12 residues. The germline V gene has CDR1 SQVTM and CDR2 ANQGSEA. With 2 bases removed from V and 8 bases from J, the gap between germline ends came to 12 bases. The CDR3 region has the DNA TGCAGCGTTGAAAGGGGGAGATACGGCTACACCTTC. Residues: CSVERGRYGYTF.

This CDR3 is CASSPGTVSTDTQYF. In nucleotides, the CDR3 is TGTGCCAGCAGCCCGGGGACAGTGAGCACAGATACGCAGTATTTT. The chain is built from TRBV6-5 and TRBJ2-3; 7 bases match TRBD1. CDR3 length: 15 residues. In germline, CDR1 is MNHEY, CDR2 SVGAGI. V dropped 6 bases and J dropped 0; count of bases not matched to a gene: 6.

This clone has only a few counts. In DNA, the CDR3 is TGTGCCAGCAGTTCCTGGGGACAGGGACAGGCAGATACGCAGTATTTT. Translating gives CASSSWGQGQADTQYF. The chain couples TRBV27 to TRBJ2-3; 9 nucleotides line up with TRBD1. From germline, CDR1 is MNHEY and CDR2 SMNVEV (reference sequence). Trimming cost V 4 bases and J 4 bases; bases outside gene matches: 9. The CDR3 is 16 amino acids.

V gene TRBV11-1 combines with J gene TRBJ2-5, with TRBD2 as a possible D gene (5 bases). Per germline, CDR1 SGHAT and CDR2 FQDESV (reference sequence). The V end lost 6 bases, the J end lost 0 bases, and 8 bases lay between the germline ends. The CDR3 has 13 amino acids. The DNA for the CDR3 is TGTGCCAGCAGTCGAGGGAACCAAGAGACCCAGTACTTC. Translation gives CASSRGNQETQYF.

The chain is built from TRBV2 and TRBJ1-4, with D unclear. CDR1 is SNHLY and CDR2 is FYNNEI in the germline V gene. The ends were cut back, 6 bases at V and 4 bases at J, with 15 bases in the middle. The CDR3 has 15 residues. CDR3 region: CASSRDARHNEKLFF. For the CDR3, the DNA is TGTGCCAGCAGCCGAGACGCACGACATAATGAAAAACTGTTTTTT.

The chain links TRBV5-4 to TRBJ1-4, with a possible D match to TRBD1 (6 bases). CDR1 and CDR2 from the germline V gene are SGHNT and YYREEE (reference sequence). This CDR3 has 17 amino acids. The V end was cut by 4 bases, the J end by 7 bases, with 23 bases between. The CDR3 sequence: CASSRAPGAGAGEKLFF. For the CDR3, the DNA is TGTGCCAGCAGCCGGGCACCAGGGGCCGGGGCGGGTGAAAAACTGTTTTTT.

V usage is TRBV28 and J usage is TRBJ1-2; no clear D. V was pared by 4 bases and J by 8 bases, with 20 bases between. The CDR3 runs to 15 residues. Germline lookup yields CDR1 MDHEN and CDR2 SYDVKM. The CDR3 spells CASSSWLASAGGYTF. The CDR3 nucleotides read TGTGCCAGCAGTTCCTGGTTGGCGTCCGCGGGAGGCTACACCTTC.

The chain is built from TRBV6-1 and TRBJ2-4; TRBD1 is a possible D gene (6 bases). The CDR3 has 14 amino acids. The V end lost 7 bases, the J end lost 3 bases, and 13 bases lay between the germline ends. Germline CDR1 MNHNS, CDR2 SASEGT. The CDR3 here is CASKGERSKNIQYF. CDR3 bases: TGTGCCAGCAAGGGGGAGCGGAGCAAAAACATTCAGTACTTC.

The chain uses TRBV9 and TRBJ2-1; a weak D match, TRBD2 (6 bases). V was trimmed by 0 bases and J by 2 bases, leaving 9 bases between them. The germline V gene encodes CDR1 SGDLS and CDR2 YYNGEE. CDR3 length equals 15 residues. The CDR3 DNA reads as TGTGCCAGCAGCGTAGAGGAGGGACCCTACAATGAGCAGTTCTTC. It yields the protein CASSVEEGPYNEQFF.

The J gene is TRBJ1-2, the V gene TRBV5-1; 9 positions agree with TRBD1. V shed 4 bases and J 1 base; nucleotides not matched to a gene: 11. The CDR3 consists of 17 residues. Germline CDR1 is SGHRS and CDR2 is YFSETQ. The CDR3 nucleotides read TGCGCCAGCAGCCCCAGTGGACAGGGGACGAGTAACTATGGCTACACCTTC. Translation gives CASSPSGQGTSNYGYTF.